The clone carrying this T cell receptor (beta chain) was counted only a few times. The antigen is undetermined. Combining iRepertoire HTBI primers with Arm-PCR of CDR3 regions, the authors built TCR beta libraries. MiXCR was run by TCRdb on the multiplex PCR reads, yielding one entry per CDR3 protein. The sample lists fewer than 400,000 distinct CDR3 sequences, 20% occurring once. The time point: persistent/refractory GD, antithyroid drugs over 5 years with positive TRAb. Extracted RNA from PBMCs served as the source of the TCR library. This entry comes from a study of regulatory T cells in long-lasting Graves disease. Germline CDR1 is GTSNPN and CDR2 is SVGIG (reference sequence). V lost 0 bases and J 4 bases, leaving 21 bases between the germline ends. The CDR3 consists of 17 residues. General observations from the study: Study was limited to peripheral blood, excluding thyroid tissue.

The chain joins TRBV30 to TRBJ2-5, with D unclear. This receptor was taken from a female donor with Graves disease. The source material was peripheral blood mononuclear cells (PBMCs), sampled when the disease was refractory, from a patient treated with antithyroid drugs. CDR3 nucleotides: TGTGCCTGGAGTGTACACGGGTCCGCAACAAAAGGAGAGACCCAGTACTTC. Its protein product is CAWSVHGSATKGETQYF.